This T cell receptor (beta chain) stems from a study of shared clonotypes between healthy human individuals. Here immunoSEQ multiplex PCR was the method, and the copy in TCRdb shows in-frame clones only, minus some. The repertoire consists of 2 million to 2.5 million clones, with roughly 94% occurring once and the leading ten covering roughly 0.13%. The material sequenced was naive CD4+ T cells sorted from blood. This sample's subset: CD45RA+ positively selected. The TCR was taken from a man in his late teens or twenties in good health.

In DNA form, the CDR3 reads TGTGCCAGCAGCATTACAGGGGATAATTCACCCCTCCACTTT. It yields the protein CASSITGDNSPLHF. The rearrangement links TRBV5-4 to TRBJ1-6, with TRBD1 identical over 7 bases. Germline trimming cut 4 bases from V and 5 bases from J; bases unmatched to any gene: 3. CDR1 SGHNT and CDR2 YYREEE come from the germline V gene (reference sequence). The CDR3 spans 14 residues.